The rows below give T cell receptor beta chains drawn from one sample of a study of graft-versus-host responses after intestinal transplantation. These receptors lack a known antigen. Measured with immunoSEQ multiplex PCR; TCRdb has only the in-frame clones, and not every one. Among about 100,000 clones listed, 87% were seen once. Material: unstimulated CD4+ T cells sorted from spleen or lymph node cells, obtained before transplant. Every receptor here comes from a human donor who was the organ donor for an intestinal transplant. Both conserved end residues are part of each CDR3. A D gene is named only where the DNA matches it firmly. Rows may omit the clone size; those that give it use once, few, many or a size class.

cdr3_length d_call j_call clone_size v_call cdr3_aa cdr3_nt
17 TRBD2 TRBJ2-2 . TRBV5-4 CASSRPGGRSNTGELFF TGTGCCAGCAGCCGGCCGGGGGGGAGATCGAACACCGGGGAGCTGTTTTTT
15 TRBD2 TRBJ2-3 . TRBV5-8 CASSLSGGGTDTQYF TGTGCCAGCAGCTTAAGCGGGGGGGGCACAGATACGCAGTATTTT
14 . TRBJ1-6 . TRBV2 CASLGSSYNSPLHF TGTGCCAGCTTAGGGTCCTCCTATAATTCACCCCTCCACTTT
15 . TRBJ2-1 . TRBV11-2 CASSLAVTSYNEQFF TGTGCCAGCAGCTTAGCAGTTACCTCCTACAATGAGCAGTTCTTC
14 . TRBJ1-5 once TRBV5-1 CASSSGDGNQPQHF TGCGCCAGCAGCTCGGGAGACGGCAATCAGCCCCAGCATTTT
15 . TRBJ2-5 . TRBV4-1 CASTRSPTYQETQYF TGCGCCAGCACCAGAAGCCCCACCTATCAAGAGACCCAGTACTTC
17 . TRBJ1-5 . TRBV19 CASTPRRIPSSNQPQHF TGTGCCAGTACCCCACGGCGGATACCTAGTAGCAATCAGCCCCAGCATTTT
15 . TRBJ2-1 . TRBV6-5 CASSRGAISYNEQFF TGTGCCAGCAGCCGCGGGGCCATCTCCTACAATGAGCAGTTCTTC
16 TRBD2 TRBJ2-3 . TRBV9 CASSAGLAYNTDTQYF TGTGCCAGCAGCGCGGGACTAGCCTATAACACAGATACGCAGTATTTT
15 TRBD1 TRBJ2-7 once TRBV9 CASSTKPGQIYEQYF TGTGCCAGCAGCACAAAACCGGGACAGATATACGAGCAGTACTTC
16 TRBD1 TRBJ1-5 . TRBV30 CAWSPGQGGSNQPQHF TGTGCCTGGAGCCCCGGACAGGGGGGGAGCAATCAGCCCCAGCATTTT
13 . TRBJ1-1 . TRBV19 CASRTVREGMAFF TGTGCCAGTAGAACAGTGAGGGAGGGCATGGCTTTCTTT